Sequencing of this T cell receptor beta chain was carried out in a study of T cells in Graves' hyperthyroidism and ophthalmopathy. Overall study findings and caveats: Among clonotypes expanded in thyroid above 0.001, most were also found in blood.

Recently diagnosed hyperthyroidism of less than 2 months' duration affected patients aged 18 to 65. Uncontrolled infection, other autoimmune disease, pregnancy and lactation each barred patients from inclusion. Diagnosing involved the use of clinical symptoms, serum thyroxine and TRAb, thyroid ultrasound and orbital computed tomography. Amplified TCR beta CDR3 regions derived from RNA transcripts. An initial round of RT-PCR targeting the TCR CDR3 relied on the HTBI primer set. Each CDR3 protein is one row after TCRdb ran MiXCR on the multiplex PCR reads. Here the sample spans about 590,000 distinct CDR3 sequences, 15% to 19% being singletons. A note on this clonotype: Its antigen is unknown.

Trimming cost V 5 bases and J 8 bases; bases outside gene matches: 12. CDR3 length equals 15 residues. The germline gives CDR1 LNHDA, CDR2 SQIVND (reference sequence). The sample comprised blood. This clonotype originated in a woman aged 25 to 45 with Graves' hyperthyroidism. The rearrangement uses TRBV19 and TRBJ1-2, with 9 bases fitting TRBD1. CDR3 nucleotide sequence: TGTGCCAGTAGTGACACCGGGACAGGGCTTTTCGGCTACACCTTC. Translation gives CASSDTGTGLFGYTF. The whole variable domain, filled in from reference TRBV19 and TRBJ1-2, reads DGGITQSPKYLFRKEGQNVTLSCEQNLNHDAMYWYRQDPGQGLRLIYYSQIVNDFQKGDIAEGYSVSREKKESFPLTVTSAQKNPTAFYLCASSDTGTGLFGYTFGSGTRLTVV.